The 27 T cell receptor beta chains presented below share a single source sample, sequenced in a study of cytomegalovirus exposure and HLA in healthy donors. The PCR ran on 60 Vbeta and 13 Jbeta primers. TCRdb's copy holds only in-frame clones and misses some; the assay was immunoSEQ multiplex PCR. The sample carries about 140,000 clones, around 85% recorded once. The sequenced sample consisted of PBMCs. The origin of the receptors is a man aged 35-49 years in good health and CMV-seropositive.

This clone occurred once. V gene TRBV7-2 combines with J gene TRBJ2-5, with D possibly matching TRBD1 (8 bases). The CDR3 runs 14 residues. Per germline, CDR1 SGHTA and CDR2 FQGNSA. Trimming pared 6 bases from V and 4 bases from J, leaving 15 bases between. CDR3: CASSLNRGGETQYF. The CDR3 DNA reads TGTGCCAGCAGTCTTAACAGGGGGGGAGAGACCCAGTACTTC.

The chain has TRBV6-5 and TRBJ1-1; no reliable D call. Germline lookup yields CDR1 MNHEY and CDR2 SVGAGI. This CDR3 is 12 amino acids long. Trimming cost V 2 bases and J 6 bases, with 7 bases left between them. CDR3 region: CASSYPLAEAFF. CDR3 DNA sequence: TGTGCCAGCAGTTACCCGTTAGCTGAAGCTTTCTTT.

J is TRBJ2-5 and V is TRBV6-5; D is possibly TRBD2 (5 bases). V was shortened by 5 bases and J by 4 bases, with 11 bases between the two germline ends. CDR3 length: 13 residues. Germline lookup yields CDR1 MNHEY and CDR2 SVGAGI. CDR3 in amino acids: CASSRTRTETQYF. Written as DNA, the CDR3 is TGTGCCAGCAGTCGCACTAGGACAGAGACCCAGTACTTC.

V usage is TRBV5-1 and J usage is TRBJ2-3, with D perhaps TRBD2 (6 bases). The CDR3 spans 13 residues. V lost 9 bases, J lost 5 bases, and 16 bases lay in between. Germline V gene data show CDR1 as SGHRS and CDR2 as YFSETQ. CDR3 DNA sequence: TGCGCCACGTCAAGCGGGTTGGTAGATACGCAGTATTTT. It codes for CATSSGLVDTQYF.

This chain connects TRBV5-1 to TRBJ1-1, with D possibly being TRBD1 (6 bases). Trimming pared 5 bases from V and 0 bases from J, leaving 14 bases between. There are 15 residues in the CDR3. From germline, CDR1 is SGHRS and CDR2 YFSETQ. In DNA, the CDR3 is TGCGCCAGCAGTTCACAGGCAGGGGTGAACACTGAAGCTTTCTTT. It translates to CASSSQAGVNTEAFF.

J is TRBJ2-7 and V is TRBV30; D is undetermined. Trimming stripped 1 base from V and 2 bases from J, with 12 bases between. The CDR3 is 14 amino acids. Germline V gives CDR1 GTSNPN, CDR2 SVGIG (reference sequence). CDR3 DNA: TGTGCCTGGAGTGCAGGCCGGCCCACCTACGAGCAGTACTTC. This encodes CAWSAGRPTYEQYF.

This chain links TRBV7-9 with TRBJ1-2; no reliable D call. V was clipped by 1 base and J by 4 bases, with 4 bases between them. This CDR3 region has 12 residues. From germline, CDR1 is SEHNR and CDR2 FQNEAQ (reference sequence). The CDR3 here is CASSLGSYGYTF. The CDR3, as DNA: TGTGCCAGCAGCTTAGGCAGCTATGGCTACACCTTC.

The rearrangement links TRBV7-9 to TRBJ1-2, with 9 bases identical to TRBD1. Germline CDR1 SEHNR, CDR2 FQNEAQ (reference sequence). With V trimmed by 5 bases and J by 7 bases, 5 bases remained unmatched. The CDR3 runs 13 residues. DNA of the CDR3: TGTGCCAGCAGCGTCGGGACAGGGTCTGGCTACACCTTC. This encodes CASSVGTGSGYTF. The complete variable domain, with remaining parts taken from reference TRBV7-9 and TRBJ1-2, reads DTGVSQNPRHKITKRGQNVTFRCDPISEHNRLYWYRQTLGQGPEFLTYFQNEAQLEKSRLLSDRFSAERPKGSFSTLEIQRTEQGDSAMYLCASSVGTGSGYTFGSGTRLTVV.

This CDR3 is CASGSTGPWVKLFF. CDR3 in DNA: TGTGCTAGTGGTTCGACAGGGCCGTGGGTAAAACTGTTTTTT. The V and J genes are TRBV12-5 and TRBJ1-4, with 7 nucleotides matching TRBD1. Germline-derived CDR1 and CDR2 are LGHNT and FRNRAP. V lost 4 bases to trimming and J lost 10 bases; unmatched junction nucleotides: 9. The CDR3 covers 14 residues.

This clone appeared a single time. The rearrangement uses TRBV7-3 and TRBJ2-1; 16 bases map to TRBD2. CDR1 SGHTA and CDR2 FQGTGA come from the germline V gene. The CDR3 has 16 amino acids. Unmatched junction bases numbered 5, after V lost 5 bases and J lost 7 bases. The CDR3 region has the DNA TGTGCCAGCAGCACAACGGGACTAGCGGGAGGGAATGAGCAGTTCTTC. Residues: CASSTTGLAGGNEQFF. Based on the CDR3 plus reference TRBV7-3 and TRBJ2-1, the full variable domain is GAGVSQTPSNKVTEKGKYVELRCDPISGHTALYWYRQSLGQGPEFLIYFQGTGAADDSGLPNDRFFAVRPEGSVSTLKIQRTERGDSAVYLCASSTTGLAGGNEQFFGPGTRLTVL.

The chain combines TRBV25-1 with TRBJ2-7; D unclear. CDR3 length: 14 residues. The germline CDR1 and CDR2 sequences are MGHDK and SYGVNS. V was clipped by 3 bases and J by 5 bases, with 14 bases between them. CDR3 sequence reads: CASSDPSPDNEQYF. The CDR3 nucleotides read TGTGCCAGCAGTGACCCTTCCCCCGACAACGAGCAGTACTTC.

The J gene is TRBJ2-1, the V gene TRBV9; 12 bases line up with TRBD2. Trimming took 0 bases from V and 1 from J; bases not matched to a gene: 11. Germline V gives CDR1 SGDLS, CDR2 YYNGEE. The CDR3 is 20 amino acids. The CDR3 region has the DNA TGTGCCAGCAGCGTAGAAGGGGGGACTAGCGGGTGGGCTTCCTACAATGAGCAGTTCTTC. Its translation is CASSVEGGTSGWASYNEQFF.

This CDR3 is CASIWTSGSYEQYF. The CDR3 nucleotides are TGTGCCAGCATCTGGACTAGCGGCTCCTACGAGCAGTACTTC. V is TRBV2 and J is TRBJ2-7; 10 nucleotides agree with TRBD2. The ends lost 7 bases at V and 0 bases at J; junction bases unmatched: 3. Germline V lookup: CDR1 SNHLY, CDR2 FYNNEI. The CDR3 has 14 residues.

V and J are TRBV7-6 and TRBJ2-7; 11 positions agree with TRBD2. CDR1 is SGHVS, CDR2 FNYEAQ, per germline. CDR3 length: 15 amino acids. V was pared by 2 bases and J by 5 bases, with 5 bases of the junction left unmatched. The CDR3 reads CASSLSSGGLNEQYF. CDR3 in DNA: TGTGCCAGCAGCTTATCTAGCGGGGGGTTGAACGAGCAGTACTTC.

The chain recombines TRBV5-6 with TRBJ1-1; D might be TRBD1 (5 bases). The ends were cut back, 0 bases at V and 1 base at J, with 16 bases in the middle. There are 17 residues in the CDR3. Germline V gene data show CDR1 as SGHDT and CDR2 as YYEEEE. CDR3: CASSLAGWAGPNTEAFF. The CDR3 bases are TGTGCCAGCAGCTTGGCCGGCTGGGCAGGGCCGAACACTGAAGCTTTCTTT. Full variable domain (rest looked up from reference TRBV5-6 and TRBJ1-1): DAGVTQSPTHLIKTRGQQVTLRCSPKSGHDTVSWYQQALGQGPQFIFQYYEEEERQRGNFPDRFSGHQFPNYSSELNVNALLLGDSALYLCASSLAGWAGPNTEAFFGQGTRLTVV.

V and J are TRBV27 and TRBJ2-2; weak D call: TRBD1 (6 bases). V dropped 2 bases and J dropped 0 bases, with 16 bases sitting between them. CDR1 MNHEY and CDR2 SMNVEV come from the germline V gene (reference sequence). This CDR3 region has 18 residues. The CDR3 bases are TGTGCCAGCAGTTTAGGGGTCTTGGCAGGGGCGAACACCGGGGAGCTGTTTTTT. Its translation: CASSLGVLAGANTGELFF.

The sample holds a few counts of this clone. The CDR3 coding sequence is TGTGCCAGCAGCACCAGGACAGAGATGAACACTGAAGCTTTCTTT. It specifies CASSTRTEMNTEAFF. The chain carries TRBV5-4 and TRBJ1-1; D possibly corresponds to TRBD1 (6 bases). V lost 4 bases, J lost 0 bases, and 13 bases lay in between. Germline CDR1 is SGHNT and CDR2 is YYREEE (reference sequence). CDR3 length: 15 residues.

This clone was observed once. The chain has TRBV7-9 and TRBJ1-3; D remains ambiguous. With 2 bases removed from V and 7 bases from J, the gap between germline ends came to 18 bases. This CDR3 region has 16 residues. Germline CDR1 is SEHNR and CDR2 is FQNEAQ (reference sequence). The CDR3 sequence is CASSLKRRTSGNTIYF. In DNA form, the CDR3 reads TGTGCCAGCAGCTTAAAACGTAGGACTTCGGGGAACACCATATATTTT. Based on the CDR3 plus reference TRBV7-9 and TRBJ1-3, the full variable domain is DTGVSQNPRHKITKRGQNVTFRCDPISEHNRLYWYRQTLGQGPEFLTYFQNEAQLEKSRLLSDRFSAERPKGSFSTLEIQRTEQGDSAMYLCASSLKRRTSGNTIYFGEGSWLTVV.

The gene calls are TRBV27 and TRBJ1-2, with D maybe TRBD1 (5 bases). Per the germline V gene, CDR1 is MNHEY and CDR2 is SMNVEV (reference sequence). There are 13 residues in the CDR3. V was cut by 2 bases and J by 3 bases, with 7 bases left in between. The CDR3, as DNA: TGTGCCAGCAGTTTAACAGGCTACTATGGCTACACCTTC. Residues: CASSLTGYYGYTF.

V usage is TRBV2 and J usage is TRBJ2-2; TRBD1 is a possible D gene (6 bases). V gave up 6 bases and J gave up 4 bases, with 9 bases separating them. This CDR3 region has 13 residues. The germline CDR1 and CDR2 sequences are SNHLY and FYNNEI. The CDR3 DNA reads TGTGCCAGCAGGCTACAGGGCACCGGGGAGCTGTTTTTT. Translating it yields CASRLQGTGELFF. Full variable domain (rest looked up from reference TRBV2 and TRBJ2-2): EPEVTQTPSHQVTQMGQEVILRCVPISNHLYFYWYRQILGQKVEFLVSFYNNEISEKSEIFDDQFSVERPDGSNFTLKIRSTKLEDSAMYFCASRLQGTGELFFGEGSRLTVL.

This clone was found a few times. The CDR3 nucleotides read TGCGCCAGCAGCATACCTCAGGGGAACACTGAAGCTTTCTTT. This gives the protein CASSIPQGNTEAFF. V gene TRBV5-1 combines with J gene TRBJ1-1; possibly TRBD1 for D (5 bases). The CDR3 has 14 amino acids. Trimming took off 4 bases at V and 1 base at J, with 11 bases between the two ends. The V gene's germline CDR1 is SGHRS and CDR2 YFSETQ.

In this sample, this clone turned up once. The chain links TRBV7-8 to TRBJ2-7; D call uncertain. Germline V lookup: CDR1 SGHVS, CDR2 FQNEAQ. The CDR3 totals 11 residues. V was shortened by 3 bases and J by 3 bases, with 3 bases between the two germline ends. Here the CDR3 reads CASSFNYEQYF. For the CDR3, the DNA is TGTGCCAGCAGCTTCAACTACGAGCAGTACTTC.

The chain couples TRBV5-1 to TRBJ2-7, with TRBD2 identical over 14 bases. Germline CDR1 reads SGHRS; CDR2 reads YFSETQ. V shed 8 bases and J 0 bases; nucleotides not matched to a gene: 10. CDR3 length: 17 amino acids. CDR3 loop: CASSGTSGRASSYEQYF. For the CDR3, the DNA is TGCGCCAGTAGCGGGACTAGCGGGAGAGCGAGCTCCTACGAGCAGTACTTC.

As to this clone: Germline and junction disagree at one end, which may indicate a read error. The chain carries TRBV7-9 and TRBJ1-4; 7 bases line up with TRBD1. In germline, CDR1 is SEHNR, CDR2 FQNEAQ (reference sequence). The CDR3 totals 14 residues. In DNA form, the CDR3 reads TGTTCCAGCAGCTCGGGACAGCGAAATGAAAAACTGTTTTTT. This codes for CSSSSGQRNEKLFF.

The CDR3, as DNA: TGTGCCAGCAGCTTAGTGATCCTTCTAGATTCACCCCTCCACTTT. Protein: CASSLVILLDSPLHF. The chain has TRBV11-2 and TRBJ1-6; D is uncertain. The V end was cut by 1 base, the J end by 8 bases, with 12 bases between. The length of the CDR3 is 15 residues. Germline-derived CDR1 and CDR2 are SGHAT and FQNNGV.

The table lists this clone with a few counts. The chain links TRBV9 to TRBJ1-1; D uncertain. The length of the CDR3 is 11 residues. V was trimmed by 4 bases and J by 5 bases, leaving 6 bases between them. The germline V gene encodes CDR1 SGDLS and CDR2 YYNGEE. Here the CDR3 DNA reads TGTGCCAGCAGCCTCAGTACTGAAGCTTTCTTT. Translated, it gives CASSLSTEAFF.

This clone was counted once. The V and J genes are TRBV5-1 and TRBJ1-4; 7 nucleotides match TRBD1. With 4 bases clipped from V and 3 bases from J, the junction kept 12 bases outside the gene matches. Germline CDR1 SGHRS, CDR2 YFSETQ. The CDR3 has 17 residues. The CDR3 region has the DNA TGCGCCAGCAGCATAGGGACAGCCGCACTTCCTAATGAAAAACTGTTTTTT. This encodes CASSIGTAALPNEKLFF.